Detailed here is one T cell receptor beta chain. This specimen belongs to a study of blood T cell repertoires in COVID-19. Study-wide context: The United States, Italy and Spain were the sources of the acute and convalescent COVID-19 samples. PBMCs, B-cell-depleted T cells, or T cells were the source of the cDNA or gDNA that made up the material.

V shed 5 bases and J 5 bases; nucleotides not matched to a gene: 9. CDR1 is SGHNT, CDR2 YYREEE, per germline (reference sequence). This CDR3 spans 14 amino acids. Study processing details: Quantification of nucleated cells was approximated via reference gene primer amplification. Measured with immunoSEQ multiplex PCR; TCRdb has only the in-frame clones, and not every one. V, J and clone size are those of that table, while D and trimming were read from the DNA. The sample lists just under 65,000 clones; more than 75% were seen once. The TCR was taken from a human donor in a cohort sampled during active COVID-19. Input material: peripheral blood. The chain carries TRBV5-4 and TRBJ2-7, with 8 bases that match TRBD1. The CDR3 coding sequence is TGTGCCAGCAGTACACGGACAGGGCGGGACGAGCAGTACTTC. This codes for CASSTRTGRDEQYF.